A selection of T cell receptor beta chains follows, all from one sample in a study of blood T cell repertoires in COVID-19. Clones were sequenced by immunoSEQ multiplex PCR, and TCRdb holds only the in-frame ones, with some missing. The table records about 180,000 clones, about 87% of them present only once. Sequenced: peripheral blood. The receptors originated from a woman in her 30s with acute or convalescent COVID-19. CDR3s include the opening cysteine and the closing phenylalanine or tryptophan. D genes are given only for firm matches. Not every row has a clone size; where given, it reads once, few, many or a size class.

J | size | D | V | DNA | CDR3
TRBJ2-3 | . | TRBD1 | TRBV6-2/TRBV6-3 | TGTGCCAGCAGTTATTCGGGACAGGGGGATACGCAGTATTTT | CASSYSGQGDTQYF
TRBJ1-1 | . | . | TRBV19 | TGTGCCAGTAGTATAGATCTCGGTGAAGCTTTCTTT | CASSIDLGEAFF
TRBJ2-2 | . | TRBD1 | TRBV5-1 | TGCGCCAGCAGCTTGCCCAGACAGGGTGGGGAGCTGTTTTTT | CASSLPRQGGELFF
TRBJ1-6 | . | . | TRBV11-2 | TGTGCCAGCAGCCGACAGACCACCTATTCACCCCTCCACTTT | CASSRQTTYSPLHF
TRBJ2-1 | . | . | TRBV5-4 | TGTGCCAGCAGCGGATCGACAGCAAGGGAGCAGTTCTTC | CASSGSTAREQFF
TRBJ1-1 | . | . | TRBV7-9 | TGTGCCAGCAGCTTTCATGAGAAAGCTTTCTTT | CASSFHEKAFF
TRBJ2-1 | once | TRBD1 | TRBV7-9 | TGTGCCAGCAGCTTACGGGGACAGGGGGCCGGTGAGCAGTTCTTC | CASSLRGQGAGEQFF
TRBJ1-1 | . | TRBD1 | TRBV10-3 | TGTGCCATCAGCCCCGATCCGGGACAGAGAAACACTGAAGCTTTCTTT | CAISPDPGQRNTEAFF
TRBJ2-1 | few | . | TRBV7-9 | TGTGCCAGCAGCTCGGGGTCTGGTGAGCAGTTCTTC | CASSSGSGEQFF
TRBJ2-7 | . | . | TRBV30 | TGTGCCTGGAGCTCGACACCTCCGGCCTACGAGCAGTACTTC | CAWSSTPPAYEQYF
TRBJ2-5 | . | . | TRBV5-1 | TGCGCCAGCAGCTTGGGGGGGCCGGGGGAGACCCAGTACTTC | CASSLGGPGETQYF
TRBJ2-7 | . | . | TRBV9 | TGTGCCAGCAGCGTAGTCGGGAGCTCCTACGAGCAGTACTTC | CASSVVGSSYEQYF
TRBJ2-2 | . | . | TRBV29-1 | TGCAGCGTCCCTTCGGGCGGGGAGCTGTTTTTT | CSVPSGGELFF
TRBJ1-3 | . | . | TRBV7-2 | TGTGCCAGCAGCTTAGCCACAGCCGACTCTGGAAACACCATATATTTT | CASSLATADSGNTIYF
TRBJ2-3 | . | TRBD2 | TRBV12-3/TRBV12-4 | TGTGCCAGCAGTCGTGGGGGGGCAGATACGCAGTATTTT | CASSRGGADTQYF
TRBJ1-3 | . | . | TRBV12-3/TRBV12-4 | TGTGCCAGCCAGGTATTTGGAAACACCATATATTTT | CASQVFGNTIYF
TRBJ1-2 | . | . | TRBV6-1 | TGTGCCAGCAGTGAAGCGAGCCGAATCTATGGCTACACCTTC | CASSEASRIYGYTF
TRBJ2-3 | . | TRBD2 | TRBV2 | TGTGCCAGCGGGACTAGCGGGGGTCGGGATACGCAGTATTTT | CASGTSGGRDTQYF
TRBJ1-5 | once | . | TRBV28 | TGTGCCACCGCGGATCCTCAGCCCCAGCATTTT | CATADPQPQHF
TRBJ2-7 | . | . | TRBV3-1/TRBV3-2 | TGTGCCAGCAGCCCCCAGGGAGGTTCGGACGAGCAGTACTTC | CASSPQGGSDEQYF
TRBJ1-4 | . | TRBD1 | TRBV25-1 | TGTGCCAGCAGTGGTCGGGACAGGGACTTTCGGGAAAAACTGTTTTTT | CASSGRDRDFREKLFF
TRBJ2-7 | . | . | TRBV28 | TGTGCCAGCAGCCGCGGAGGGACCAACTACGAGCAGTACTTC | CASSRGGTNYEQYF
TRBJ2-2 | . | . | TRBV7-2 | TGTGCCAGCAGCTTATGGGGGCCGGACACCGGGGAGCTGTTTTTT | CASSLWGPDTGELFF
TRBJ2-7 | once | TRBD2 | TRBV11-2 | TGTGCCAGCAGCTTAGATGGGCCAGCTAGCGGAGAGTTC | CASSLDGPASGEF
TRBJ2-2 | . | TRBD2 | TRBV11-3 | TGTGCCAGCAGCTTAGGGGGACTAGCGGGAGAGCTGTTTTTT | CASSLGGLAGELFF
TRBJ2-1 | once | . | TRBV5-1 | TGCGCCAGCAGCTTGGCTACGTATGAGCAGTTCTTC | CASSLATYEQFF
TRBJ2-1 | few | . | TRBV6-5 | TGTGCCAGCAACCGAGGATGGCCACCCAATGAGCAGTTCTTC | CASNRGWPPNEQFF
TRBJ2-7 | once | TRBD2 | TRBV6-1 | TGTGCCAGCAGTGAATTAGCGGGTCGTGGGGTTAGTGCCTCCTACGAGCAGTACTTC | CASSELAGRGVSASYEQYF
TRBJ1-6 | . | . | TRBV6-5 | TGTGCCAGCAGAATGGGAGTTTCACCCCTCCACTTT | CASRMGVSPLHF
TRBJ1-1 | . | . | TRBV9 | TGTGCCAGCAGCACCACGGTTGGTGGTGCCACTGAAGCTTTCTTT | CASSTTVGGATEAFF
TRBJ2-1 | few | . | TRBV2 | TGTGCCAGCAGCATAGCTAATGAGCAGTTCTTC | CASSIANEQFF
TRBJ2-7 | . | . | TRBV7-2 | TGTGCCAGCAGCTTTGGGGGCAACTACGAGCAGTACTTC | CASSFGGNYEQYF
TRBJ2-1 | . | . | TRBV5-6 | TGTGCCAGCAGCCAACCTACCTACAATGAGCAGTTCTTC | CASSQPTYNEQFF
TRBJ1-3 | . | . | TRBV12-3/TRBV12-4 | TGTGCCAGCAGTTTACAGGGAAACACCATATATTTT | CASSLQGNTIYF
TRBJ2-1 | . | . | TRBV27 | TGTGCCAGCAGTTTGACTGCTTCCTACAATGAGCAGTTCTTC | CASSLTASYNEQFF
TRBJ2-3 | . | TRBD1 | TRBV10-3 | TGTGCCATCAGGAGGGACAGGGAAACAGATACGCAGTATTTT | CAIRRDRETDTQYF
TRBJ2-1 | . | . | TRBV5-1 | TGCGCCAGCAGCTTGAGTAGCGGAAACTACAATGAGCAGTTCTTC | CASSLSSGNYNEQFF
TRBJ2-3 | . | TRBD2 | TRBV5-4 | TGTGCCAGCAGCTTGGTTTCGCTAGCGGGAGGAGATACGCAGTATTTT | CASSLVSLAGGDTQYF
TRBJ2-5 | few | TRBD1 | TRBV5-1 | TGCGCCAGCAGCATTTTGGGGACAGAAGAAGAGACCCAGTACTTC | CASSILGTEEETQYF
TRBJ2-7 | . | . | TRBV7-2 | TGTGCCAGCAGCCTCCTAGCCCTAACGTCCTACGAGCAGTACTTC | CASSLLALTSYEQYF
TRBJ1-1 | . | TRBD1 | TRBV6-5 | TGTGCCAGCATCTTTTTGACAGGGAATACTGAAGCTTTCTTT | CASIFLTGNTEAFF
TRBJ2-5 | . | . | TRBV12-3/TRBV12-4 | TGTGCCAGCAATCTTAGTCCAACTGAGACCCAGTACTTC | CASNLSPTETQYF
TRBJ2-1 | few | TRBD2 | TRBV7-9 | TGTGCCAGCAGCCTCGGACTAGCCCACAATGAGCAGTTCTTC | CASSLGLAHNEQFF
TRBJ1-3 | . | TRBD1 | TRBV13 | TGTGCCAGCAGCTCGGGACAGAGAAGCACCATATATTTT | CASSSGQRSTIYF
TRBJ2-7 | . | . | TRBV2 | TGTGCCAGCAGCTATACCTCCTACGAGCAGTACTTC | CASSYTSYEQYF
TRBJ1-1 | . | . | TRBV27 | TGTGCCAGCAGTTTAGGACAGAACACTGAAGCTTTCTTT | CASSLGQNTEAFF
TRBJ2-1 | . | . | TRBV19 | TGTGCCGGAAGTGCCCAATGGTGGAGTGAGCAGTTCTTC | CAGSAQWWSEQFF
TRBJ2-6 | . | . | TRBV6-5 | TGTGCCAGCAGACTCACTGGGGCCAACGTCCTGACTTTC | CASRLTGANVLTF
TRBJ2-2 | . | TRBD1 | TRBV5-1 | TGCGCCAGCAGCCCAGGGACAGGGGAGTTAAATCGGCTGTTTTTT | CASSPGTGELNRLFF
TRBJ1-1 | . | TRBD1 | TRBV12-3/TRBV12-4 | TGTGCCAGCACCAGGGGGACAGAAGCTTTCTTT | CASTRGTEAFF
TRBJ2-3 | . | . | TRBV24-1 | TGTGCCACCAGTGATCCCCTCGGGTCGCAGTATTTT | CATSDPLGSQYF
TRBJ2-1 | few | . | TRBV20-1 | TGCAGTGCTAGTATGCTTACTAACAATGAGCAGTTCTTC | CSASMLTNNEQFF
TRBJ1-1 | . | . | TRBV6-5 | TGTGCCGCAGGGGCCACTGAAGCTTTCTTT | CAAGATEAFF
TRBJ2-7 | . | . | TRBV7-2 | TGTGCCAGCAGCCCCTACAGGGACACCTACGAGCAGTACTTC | CASSPYRDTYEQYF
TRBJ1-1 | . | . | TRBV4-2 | TGTGCCAGCAGCCATCGGAGCACTGAAGCTTTCTTT | CASSHRSTEAFF
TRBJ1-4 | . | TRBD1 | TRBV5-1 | TGCGCCAGCAGCCGTGGGACAGGGTCAACTAATGAAAAACTGTTTTTT | CASSRGTGSTNEKLFF
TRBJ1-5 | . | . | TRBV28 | TGTGCCAGCAGTTTGGAGGGGCATGGCAATCAGCCCCAGCATTTT | CASSLEGHGNQPQHF
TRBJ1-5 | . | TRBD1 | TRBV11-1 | TGTGCCAGCAGCTTGGACAGGGCTCAGCCCCAGCATTTT | CASSLDRAQPQHF